The rows below give T cell receptor beta chains drawn from one sample of a study of patients and donors after allogeneic stem cell transplantation. Via MiXCR, TCRdb re-called the RT-PCR reads, giving one row per CDR3 protein. The sample includes hundreds of thousands of distinct CDR3 sequences, 16% of them seen just once. Sequenced input: blood, either unsorted or a sorted T cell fraction (not recorded which). The receptors stem from a human donor who was either an allogeneic HSCT recipient or a stem cell or donor lymphocyte infusion donor (not recorded which). It is not recorded whose cells these are; they may come from a transplant donor. CDR3s include the opening cysteine and the closing phenylalanine or tryptophan. A D gene is named only where the DNA matches it firmly. Clone size is given for some rows only: seen once, a few or many times, or a class if the clone is expanded.

d_gene,v_gene,abundance,j_gene,CDR3nt,CDR3aa
.,TRBV30,.,TRBJ2-3,TGTGCCTGGAATGTGGGAGTGAGCACAGATACGCAGTATTTT,CAWNVGVSTDTQYF
.,TRBV11-2,few,TRBJ2-7,TGTGCCAGCAGCTTAGAGTTTGGAGCGGTGGGGGAGCAGTACTTC,CASSLEFGAVGEQYF
TRBD1,TRBV20-1,.,TRBJ1-2,TGCAGTGCCCCGGGACAGGGGAAAGACTATGGCTACACCTTC,CSAPGQGKDYGYTF
.,TRBV27,.,TRBJ1-2,TGTGCCAGCAGTCCCTTCCCCCGAGGGTACTATGGCTACACCTTC,CASSPFPRGYYGYTF
TRBD1,TRBV6-2/TRBV6-3,.,TRBJ2-6,TGTGCCAGCAGTTACCAACCCCAGACAGGGTGGTCCAACGTCCTGACTTTC,CASSYQPQTGWSNVLTF
.,TRBV12-3/TRBV12-4,many,TRBJ2-1,TGTGCCAGCAGTCCCCGAGGCAGGGGTAATGAGCAGTTCTTC,CASSPRGRGNEQFF
.,TRBV9,many,TRBJ1-2,TGTGCCAGCAGCGCCGAATCTAACTATGGCTACACCTTC,CASSAESNYGYTF
.,TRBV10-3,.,TRBJ2-3,TGTGCCATCAGTGTTCGGCAAGACACAGATACGCAGTATTTT,CAISVRQDTDTQYF
TRBD1,TRBV29-1,.,TRBJ2-2,TGCAGCTCCCGGGACAGGTCTACCGGGGAGCTGTTTTTT,CSSRDRSTGELFF
TRBD2,TRBV7-2,.,TRBJ2-7,TGTGCCAGCAGCCGACCCGGACTAGCGGATAACTCCTACGAGCAGTACTTC,CASSRPGLADNSYEQYF
.,TRBV9,.,TRBJ2-3,TGTGCCAGCAGCGCAACCCCGATACCGGCGGATACGCAGTATTTT,CASSATPIPADTQYF
TRBD2,TRBV6-1,.,TRBJ2-7,TGTGCCAGCACCCCTTTTTCGGGGGTAGCGGGAGGGTTAAACGAGCAGTACTTC,CASTPFSGVAGGLNEQYF
TRBD2,TRBV7-8,few,TRBJ2-7,TGTGCCAGCAGCTATCAGCGGGAGTACGAGCAGTACTTC,CASSYQREYEQYF
TRBD2,TRBV27,.,TRBJ2-7,TGTGCCAGCAGTAGATCTAGCGGGGTCACCTACGAGCAGTACTTC,CASSRSSGVTYEQYF
.,TRBV7-6,.,TRBJ2-5,TGTGCCAGCAGCCCTCCTGGGCGCGAGGCCCAGTACTTC,CASSPPGREAQYF
TRBD1,TRBV7-2,.,TRBJ2-1,TGTGCCAGCAGCCGGGGACAGAGCTCCTACAATGAGCAGTTCTTC,CASSRGQSSYNEQFF
TRBD1,TRBV19,few,TRBJ1-1,TGTGCCAGTAGGCCGGGACAGGGAGTGGGTGAAGCTTTCTTT,CASRPGQGVGEAFF
TRBD2,TRBV27,few,TRBJ2-1,TGTGCCAGCAGTTTACTAGCGGGGGCTAACAATGAGCAGTTCTTC,CASSLLAGANNEQFF
.,TRBV25-1,.,TRBJ1-2,TGTGCCAGCAGTGATTGGGTCGGGTATGGCTACACCTTC,CASSDWVGYGYTF
.,TRBV5-1,.,TRBJ1-1,TGCGCCAGCACCCCGGGGGAGAACACTGAAGCTTTCTTT,CASTPGENTEAFF
.,TRBV3-1,few,TRBJ1-5,TGTGCCAGCAGCCAAGGACCGGGACGGCCCCAGCATTTT,CASSQGPGRPQHF
TRBD2,TRBV20-1,many,TRBJ2-5,TGCAGTGCTAGGACTAGCGGAGTTCAAGAGACCCAGTACTTC,CSARTSGVQETQYF
TRBD2,TRBV9,.,TRBJ2-1,TGTGCCAGCAGCCCCAGGGCTAGCGGGATATCCTACAATGAGCAGTTCTTC,CASSPRASGISYNEQFF
.,TRBV29-1,.,TRBJ2-7,TGCAGCGTTGGTCTGCCAGGGGCCTACGAGCAGTACTTC,CSVGLPGAYEQYF
.,TRBV5-1,few,TRBJ1-1,TGCGCCAGCAGTAAGGCGAACACTGAAGCTTTCTTT,CASSKANTEAFF
.,TRBV5-6,.,TRBJ2-7,TGTGCCAGCAGCCCCGGGACAGCGGGACCTTTGGCCGAGCAGTACTTC,CASSPGTAGPLAEQYF
.,TRBV18,.,TRBJ1-1,TGTGCCAGCTCACCCGGCCGGGGCCAGGGTACTGAAGCTTTCTTT,CASSPGRGQGTEAFF
.,TRBV5-1,few,TRBJ2-5,TGCGCCAGCAGCTTGAGGGGGGGAGAAGAGACCCAGTACTTC,CASSLRGGEETQYF
.,TRBV4-2,few,TRBJ2-5,TGTGCCAGCGGGGGGATGTTCGGAGAGACCCAGTACTTC,CASGGMFGETQYF
TRBD2,TRBV7-9,few,TRBJ2-7,TGTGCCAGCAGCTTGTTTGTTTCGGAGGGACTAGCCTACGAGCAGTACTTC,CASSLFVSEGLAYEQYF
TRBD1,TRBV24-1,many,TRBJ1-2,TGTGCCACCAGTGATCGCCCCCGACAGGGGACTCGGAACTATGGCTACACCTTC,CATSDRPRQGTRNYGYTF